Given below is one T cell receptor (beta chain) in context. Its antigen is unidentified. A much larger clone sits a single nucleotide away, making a read error possible. This CDR3 comprises 14 residues. CDR1 SGHRS and CDR2 YFSETQ come from the germline V gene. The sample belongs to a study of blood T cells in healthy people across ages. Next came a second PCR, run for roughly 6 to 11 cycles, which used a sample-barcoded 5' primer along with a J-beta primer mix. TCRdb analysed the 5' RACE reads with MiXCR anew, one entry per CDR3 protein. Of about 930,000 distinct CDR3 sequences detected, just under 30% appear once; the ten largest clones hold about 10%. Total RNA was extracted at no less than 6 micrograms per sample. Points from the study as a whole: Long-lived and aged donors differed, with more naive CD4+ cells and higher diversity in the long-lived. With age, beta diversity per million T cells declined roughly linearly, significantly by 40 to 50.

This sample was shared with a second study, whose subject was T cells of mothers and their children.

Material: blood. This clonotype originated in a woman aged 40 to 50 in good health. V usage is TRBV5-1 and J usage is TRBJ2-5, with TRBD2 matching 7 bases. With the DNA end fitting TRBJ2-7 better, the J assignment may be wrong. CDR3 region: CASSWGQVAGEQYF. The CDR3 DNA reads as TGCGCCAGCAGCTGGGGTCAAGTAGCGGGCGAGCAGTACTTC.